The clone carrying this T cell receptor beta chain was seen more than once but under ten times. What it recognizes is unknown. This entry belongs to a study of response to subunit inactivated influenza vaccine. General observations from the study: The authors put forward the suggestion that each seasonal influenza vaccination may bring in only a limited number of new T cells.

The CDR3 spans 14 residues. The V segment lost 10 bases and the J segment 8 bases; nucleotides outside the gene matches: 9. CDR1 SNHLY and CDR2 FYNNEI come from the germline V gene. TCRdb used MiXCR to reprocess the RT-PCR reads, holding one entry per CDR3 protein. This repertoire shows about 800,000 distinct CDR3 sequences, 21% found once; its top ten account for about 10%. The chain carries TRBV2 and TRBJ2-1; 12 bases agree with TRBD1. This TCR was sampled from a man between 50 and 59 years old who received an inactivated influenza vaccine. The material sequenced was PBMCs from blood, taken roughly 5 days after vaccination. In nucleotides, the CDR3 is TGTGCCACCTCTCGGGGACAGGGGGCGCATGAGCAGTTCTTC. Translated: CATSRGQGAHEQFF.